This entry describes one TCR beta chain. Authors' data handling: It was from reference gene primer amplification that nucleated cell counts were estimated. Clones were sequenced by immunoSEQ multiplex PCR, and TCRdb holds only the in-frame ones, with some missing. That table is the source of V, J and clone size, and D and trimming were worked out from the DNA. The table shows roughly 150,000 clones, with roughly 80% occurring only once. The entry originates in a study of blood T cell repertoires in COVID-19. Study details: Whether acute or convalescent, the COVID-19 samples came from the United States, Italy and Spain. PBMCs, B-cell-depleted T cells, or T cells were the source of the cDNA or gDNA that made up the material.

The specimen was peripheral blood. This receptor was taken from a man over 45 with active or convalescent COVID-19.

The CDR3 sequence is CASSLESRVTTDTQYF. DNA for the CDR3: TGCGCCAGCAGCTTGGAGTCTAGAGTCACCACAGATACGCAGTATTTT. This chain connects TRBV5-1 to TRBJ2-3; no clear D gene. The CDR3 has 16 residues. The germline V and J ends were trimmed by 0 bases and 2 bases, with 13 bases remaining between them. CDR1 is SGHRS and CDR2 is YFSETQ in the germline V gene.